This entry lists 30 T cell receptor beta chains sequenced from one sample in a study of graft-versus-host responses after intestinal transplantation. Assay: immunoSEQ multiplex PCR; the TCRdb copy retains only in-frame clones and omits some. In the table there are 86,000 or so clones, around nine tenths of which are singletons. These receptors have no known antigen. The source was unstimulated CD8+ T cells sorted from spleen or lymph node cells, collected before intestinal transplant. These receptors were collected from a human donor who received an intestinal transplant.

The chain joins TRBV6-5 to TRBJ2-7, with D unclear. The ends were cut back, 0 bases at V and 3 bases at J, with 15 bases in the middle. CDR1 and CDR2 (germline): MNHEY, SVGAGI. This CDR3 spans 16 amino acids. The DNA for the CDR3 is TGTGCCAGCAGTTACTCTCGACCCCGGCATGGCTACGAGCAGTACTTC. Translated: CASSYSRPRHGYEQYF.

The rearrangement uses TRBV19 and TRBJ2-1; the D is unclear. This CDR3 region has 16 residues. From germline, CDR1 is LNHDA and CDR2 SQIVND (reference sequence). V shed 1 base and J shed 0 bases, with 10 bases lying between them. DNA for the CDR3: TGTGCCAGTAGTATAGGGCTCCTGAGCTCCTACAATGAGCAGTTCTTC. Its protein is CASSIGLLSSYNEQFF.

This clone was seen a single time. V and J are TRBV5-1 and TRBJ2-1; 8 nucleotides line up with TRBD2. The CDR3 length is 16 residues. Germline values: CDR1 SGHRS, CDR2 YFSETQ. With 3 bases clipped from V and 4 bases from J, the junction kept 9 bases outside the gene matches. CDR3 DNA sequence: TGCGCCAGCAGCTGGACTAGCCAGTTCGGTTACAATGAGCAGTTCTTC. Amino acid sequence: CASSWTSQFGYNEQFF.

The gene calls are TRBV28 and TRBJ2-7; 12 nucleotides line up with TRBD2. This CDR3 region has 15 residues. V lost 4 bases, J lost 3 bases, and 4 bases stayed unmatched. Germline CDR1 is MDHEN and CDR2 is SYDVKM. The CDR3 coding sequence is TGTGCCAGCAGTTGGGCGACTAGCGGGAGCTACGAGCAGTACTTC. Residues: CASSWATSGSYEQYF.

V gene TRBV6-1 combines with J gene TRBJ2-7, with D possibly being TRBD1 or TRBD2 (5 bases each). Germline loops: CDR1 MNHNS, CDR2 SASEGT. The CDR3 contains 14 residues. Trimming pared 5 bases from V and 4 bases from J, leaving 15 bases between. Here the CDR3 reads CASSLGDDWYEQYF. CDR3 sequence (DNA): TGTGCCAGCAGTTTGGGGGACGATTGGTACGAGCAGTACTTC.

The table lists this clone with a count of one. The V call is TRBV5-5, the J call TRBJ2-1; D call uncertain. This CDR3 has 15 amino acids. Trimming cost V 6 bases and J 0 bases, with 13 bases left between them. The V gene's germline CDR1 is SGHKS and CDR2 YYEKEE (reference sequence). The CDR3 is CASTLDGSSYNEQFF. DNA of the CDR3: TGTGCCAGCACCCTGGACGGTAGCTCCTACAATGAGCAGTTCTTC.

The rearrangement joins TRBV29-1 to TRBJ1-2; 9 nucleotides line up with TRBD1. J was trimmed by 7 bases and V by 6 bases; bases with no gene match: 9. Germline loops: CDR1 SQVTM, CDR2 ANQGSEA. The CDR3 covers 13 residues. The CDR3, as DNA: TGCAGCGTCGGACAGGGGACCCTGGCTGGCTACACCTTC. This codes for CSVGQGTLAGYTF.

The chain recombines TRBV30 with TRBJ2-5; D is unclear. The germline gives CDR1 GTSNPN, CDR2 SVGIG (reference sequence). V was shortened by 8 bases and J by 4 bases, with 14 bases between the two germline ends. The CDR3 contains 12 residues. The DNA of the CDR3 is TGTGCCCAGGACGGATTCGGAGAGACCCAGTACTTC. Translation gives CAQDGFGETQYF.

This chain links TRBV5-1 with TRBJ2-7, with 10 nucleotides matching TRBD2. This CDR3 region has 15 residues. With 0 bases clipped from V and 5 bases from J, the junction kept 5 bases outside the gene matches. Per the germline V gene, CDR1 is SGHRS and CDR2 is YFSETQ. CDR3 DNA sequence: TGCGCCAGCAGCTTGGAAGCTAGCGGGAGCCACGAGCAGTACTTC. Its translation is CASSLEASGSHEQYF.

The CDR3 region is CASNVAGAIRQETQYF. The CDR3 coding sequence is TGTGCCAGCAACGTAGCGGGAGCCATTCGCCAAGAGACCCAGTACTTC. The chain carries TRBV13 and TRBJ2-5; 9 nucleotides line up with TRBD2. V trimming: 7 bases; J trimming: 1 base; junction bases outside the gene matches: 10. The CDR3 consists of 16 residues. In germline, CDR1 is PRHDT, CDR2 FYEKMQ (reference sequence). Filled out from reference TRBV13 and TRBJ2-5, the complete variable domain reads AAGVIQSPRHLIKEKRETATLKCYPIPRHDTVYWYQQGPGQDPQFLISFYEKMQSDKGSIPDRFSAQQFSDYHSELNMSSLELGDSALYFCASNVAGAIRQETQYFGPGTRLLVL.

The CDR3 loop is CASSVTGAGETQYF. In DNA, the CDR3 is TGTGCCAGCAGCGTTACAGGGGCGGGGGAGACCCAGTACTTC. The chain uses TRBV11-2 and TRBJ2-5, with a possible D match to TRBD1 (7 bases). The CDR3 is made up of 14 amino acids. V was pared by 5 bases and J by 5 bases, with 15 bases between. CDR1 and CDR2 (germline): SGHAT, FQNNGV.

The chain has TRBV9 and TRBJ2-2; D is possibly TRBD1 (6 bases). Trimming stripped 3 bases from V and 5 bases from J, with 17 bases between. There are 16 residues in the CDR3. Germline loops: CDR1 SGDLS, CDR2 YYNGEE. The CDR3 nucleotides read TGTGCCAGCAGCGATTCTTGGGGACAAAGAACCGGGGAGCTGTTTTTT. As protein: CASSDSWGQRTGELFF.

This clone was detected a few times. The rearrangement joins TRBV2 to TRBJ1-5, with unresolved D. The CDR3 consists of 8 residues. Germline CDR1 and CDR2: SNHLY and FYNNEI. CDR3: CAGQPQHF. CDR3 nucleotide sequence: TGTGCGGGTCAGCCCCAGCATTTT.

The rearrangement uses TRBV18 and TRBJ2-1, with 13 bases matching TRBD2. Germline V gene data show CDR1 as KGHSH and CDR2 as LQKENI. J gave up 4 bases and V 6 bases, and 6 bases lay outside the gene matches. This CDR3 spans 16 amino acids. The CDR3 bases are TGTGCCAGCTCGCTTACGACTAGCGGGGGGTACAATGAGCAGTTCTTC. This sequence encodes CASSLTTSGGYNEQFF.

Turning to this clone: The sample has other DNA sequences that encode this CDR3 too. The chain has TRBV9 and TRBJ2-2; no definite D call. CDR1 and CDR2 from the germline V gene are SGDLS and YYNGEE. V was clipped by 0 bases and J by 7 bases, with 4 bases between them. CDR3 length equals 12 residues. The CDR3 sequence: CASSVAGGELFF. The CDR3 nucleotides are TGTGCCAGCAGCGTAGCGGGCGGGGAGCTGTTTTTT. Drawing the rest from reference TRBV9 and TRBJ2-2, the complete variable domain is DSGVTQTPKHLITATGQRVTLRCSPRSGDLSVYWYQQSLDQGLQFLIQYYNGEERAKGNILERFSAQQFPDLHSELNLSSLELGDSALYFCASSVAGGELFFGEGSRLTVL.

The rearrangement joins TRBV6-1 to TRBJ2-7; 10 nucleotides agree with TRBD1. The germline gives CDR1 MNHNS, CDR2 SASEGT. The CDR3 extends over 15 amino acids. V lost 5 bases to trimming and J lost 5 bases; unmatched junction nucleotides: 9. The chain's CDR3 is CASSSAGTGANEQYF. DNA for the CDR3: TGTGCCAGCAGTTCTGCCGGGACAGGGGCCAACGAGCAGTACTTC.

This chain connects TRBV7-6 to TRBJ2-7; TRBD2 aligns across 11 bases. Germline values: CDR1 SGHVS, CDR2 FNYEAQ. This CDR3 region has 16 residues. The V and J ends lost 0 bases and 4 bases, in that order; junction bases with no gene match: 5. The CDR3 region has the DNA TGTGCCAGCAGCTTAGCCACTAGCGGGAGTATATACGAGCAGTACTTC. Translation: CASSLATSGSIYEQYF.

V is TRBV5-1 and J is TRBJ2-1; 9 bases line up with TRBD1. CDR3 length: 15 residues. Germline CDR1 and CDR2: SGHRS and YFSETQ. J gave up 5 bases and V 2 bases, and 5 bases lay outside the gene matches. CDR3: CASSFSGQGNNEQFF. The CDR3 DNA sequence: TGCGCCAGCAGCTTTTCGGGACAGGGTAACAATGAGCAGTTCTTC.

The rearrangement links TRBV27 to TRBJ1-2, with a tentative D call TRBD1 (5 bases). The CDR3 extends over 15 amino acids. With 2 bases removed from V and 3 bases from J, the gap between germline ends came to 13 bases. CDR1 and CDR2 from the germline V gene are MNHEY and SMNVEV (reference sequence). The CDR3 region has the DNA TGTGCCAGCAGTTTAGGAGGGGAAGGGGACTATGGCTACACCTTC. Translating gives CASSLGGEGDYGYTF.

The chain is built from TRBV4-1 and TRBJ1-6, with D uncertain. Deletions cut 0 bases from V and 7 bases from J, with 4 bases between. This CDR3 has 13 amino acids. Germline-derived CDR1 and CDR2 are MGHRA and YSYEKL. CDR3 coding DNA: TGCGCCAGCAGCCAAGAAGAGAATTCACCCCTCCACTTT. It encodes CASSQEENSPLHF.

This clone was seen just once. The chain links TRBV12-5 to TRBJ1-4; TRBD1 might be the D (5 bases). Trimming took off 8 bases at V and 5 bases at J, with 24 bases between the two ends. The CDR3 extends over 17 amino acids. Germline assignment: CDR1 LGHNT and CDR2 FRNRAP. CDR3 in amino acids: CASTTPEPGGLNEKLFF. CDR3 in DNA: TGTGCTAGTACCACGCCTGAACCCGGGGGACTAAATGAAAAACTGTTTTTT.

This chain links TRBV23-1 with TRBJ2-7; TRBD2 matches 8 bases. TRBV23-1 is an ORF, and what it does is uncertain. This CDR3 has 22 amino acids. V gave up 0 bases and J gave up 5 bases; unmatched junction bases: 27. CDR3 protein: CASSQSPDSLFAPGLEKNEQYF. The CDR3, as DNA: TGCGCCAGCAGTCAATCTCCGGACAGCCTTTTCGCGCCGGGACTAGAGAAGAACGAGCAGTACTTC.

The chain couples TRBV15 to TRBJ2-1, with a weak D call TRBD1 (5 bases). V lost 0 bases and J lost 2, with 14 bases in between. Germline V CDR1 and CDR2: LNHNV, YYDKDF (reference sequence). The CDR3 covers 17 residues. CDR3 in DNA: TGTGCCACCAGCAGAGATCCTCAGGGCCACACCTACAATGAGCAGTTCTTC. This gives the protein CATSRDPQGHTYNEQFF.

A single count supports this clone. The gene calls are TRBV7-2 and TRBJ2-1; unclear D gene. The CDR3 sequence is 12 residues long. Trimming left V 2 bases short and J 6 bases short, with 5 bases between. Germline loops: CDR1 SGHTA, CDR2 FQGNSA. The CDR3 here is CASSLSGNEQFF. The CDR3 bases are TGTGCCAGCAGCTTATCCGGCAATGAGCAGTTCTTC.

The chain recombines TRBV7-9 with TRBJ2-1; 9 bases agree with TRBD2. Trimming took 5 bases from V and 8 from J; bases not matched to a gene: 13. The CDR3 extends over 16 amino acids. Germline lookup yields CDR1 SEHNR and CDR2 FQNEAQ (reference sequence). The CDR3 region is CASSPNTGLARDEQFF. The CDR3 nucleotides are TGTGCCAGCAGCCCAAACACCGGACTAGCGAGGGATGAGCAGTTCTTC.

This chain links TRBV7-6 with TRBJ1-1; D ambiguous. Trimming stripped 1 base from V and 3 bases from J, with 6 bases between. Germline V gene data show CDR1 as SGHVS and CDR2 as FNYEAQ. This CDR3 has 13 amino acids. CDR3 sequence: CASSLELDTEAFF. The CDR3 nucleotides read TGTGCCAGCAGCTTAGAGTTGGACACTGAAGCTTTCTTT.

V gene TRBV25-1 combines with J gene TRBJ2-7, with 11 bases fitting TRBD1. Germline trimming cut 3 bases from V and 6 bases from J; bases unmatched to any gene: 4. The CDR3 covers 14 residues. In germline, CDR1 is MGHDK, CDR2 SYGVNS. The CDR3 DNA follows: TGTGCCAGCAGTGAGTCGGGACAGGGGGGCGAGCAGTACTTC. Protein sequence: CASSESGQGGEQYF.

CDR3 sequence reads: CASSITNHYNEQFF. The CDR3 region has the DNA TGTGCCAGTAGTATAACAAACCACTACAATGAGCAGTTCTTC. The rearrangement joins TRBV19 to TRBJ2-1; D uncertain. This CDR3 is built from 14 residues. The V end was cut by 2 bases, the J end by 3 bases, with 8 bases between. In germline, CDR1 is LNHDA, CDR2 SQIVND (reference sequence). Full variable domain (outside the CDR3, taken from reference TRBV19 and TRBJ2-1): DGGITQSPKYLFRKEGQNVTLSCEQNLNHDAMYWYRQDPGQGLRLIYYSQIVNDFQKGDIAEGYSVSREKKESFPLTVTSAQKNPTAFYLCASSITNHYNEQFFGPGTRLTVL.

V and J are TRBV7-9 and TRBJ2-7, with 9 positions matching TRBD2. The germline V gene has CDR1 SEHNR and CDR2 FQNEAQ (reference sequence). V lost 4 bases to trimming and J lost 3 bases; unmatched junction nucleotides: 7. There are 15 residues in the CDR3. The CDR3 loop is CASSSPGTSLYEQYF. The CDR3 DNA follows: TGTGCCAGCAGCTCCCCCGGGACTAGCCTCTACGAGCAGTACTTC.

The V gene is TRBV2, the J gene TRBJ1-2; 7 nucleotides line up with TRBD1. This CDR3 has 17 residues. Looked up from germline, CDR1 is SNHLY and CDR2 is FYNNEI. The V and J ends lost 5 bases and 0 bases, in that order; junction bases with no gene match: 12. CDR3 sequence (DNA): TGTGCCAGCAGTCTAAATCCCGGGACAGAGACTAACTATGGCTACACCTTC. It encodes CASSLNPGTETNYGYTF.